The 19 T cell receptor beta chains listed next were all sequenced from one sample in a study of sequential checkpoint blockade in melanoma. The repertoire was sequenced with immunoSEQ multiplex PCR; TCRdb's copy has only in-frame clones and lacks some. The sample carries some 17,000 clones, 60% to 80% recorded once. Treatment described: randomized to nivolumab then ipilimumab (arm A) or the reverse (arm B). The sequenced sample was CD8+ T cells sorted from blood (inferred from file names), obtained from a patient given nivolumab and ipilimumab in sequence. The receptor source for this set is a human donor with melanoma.

This clone was observed a single time. The chain joins TRBV2 to TRBJ1-3, with D perhaps matching TRBD1 (6 bases). CDR1 is SNHLY and CDR2 is FYNNEI in the germline V gene. The V end lost 3 bases, the J end lost 0 bases, and 9 bases lay between the germline ends. The CDR3 contains 15 residues. The CDR3 nucleotides read TGTGCCAGCAGTGAGGGGACACTCTCTGGAAACACCATATATTTT. This sequence encodes CASSEGTLSGNTIYF.

The chain couples TRBV15 to TRBJ1-1; D uncertain. This CDR3 is built from 14 residues. Trimming left V 4 bases short and J 3 bases short, with 12 bases between. Germline V gene lookup returns CDR1 LNHNV and CDR2 YYDKDF (reference sequence). The CDR3 reads CATSISGGYTEAFF. In DNA form, the CDR3 reads TGTGCCACCAGCATCTCAGGAGGGTACACTGAAGCTTTCTTT.

The table lists this clone with a few counts. J is TRBJ1-3 and V is TRBV4-1; D is unresolved. CDR1 and CDR2 from the germline V gene are MGHRA and YSYEKL. The CDR3 runs 13 residues. The germline V and J ends were trimmed by 1 base and 4 bases, with 5 bases remaining between them. The DNA for the CDR3 is TGCGCCAGCAGCCAAGCGGAGGGAAACACCATATATTTT. Its translation is CASSQAEGNTIYF.

The V gene is TRBV30, the J gene TRBJ2-7; D may be TRBD2 (5 bases). CDR3 length: 14 residues. The V and J ends lost 3 bases and 2 bases respectively, with 14 bases between them. Germline V gene lookup returns CDR1 GTSNPN and CDR2 SVGIG (reference sequence). CDR3 sequence: CAWRPPSLPYEQYF. The CDR3 DNA reads TGTGCCTGGAGGCCCCCTAGCTTACCCTACGAGCAGTACTTC.

This chain links TRBV6-5 with TRBJ1-4; possibly TRBD1 for D (5 bases). Per the germline V gene, CDR1 is MNHEY and CDR2 is SVGAGI. This CDR3 comprises 12 residues. V gave up 6 bases and J gave up 8 bases, with 10 bases separating them. CDR3 region: CASSPRGEKLFF. CDR3 DNA sequence: TGTGCCAGCAGCCCTCGGGGGGAAAAACTGTTTTTT.

This clone is large. The CDR3 nucleotides read TGTGCCAGCAGTCCAGGGGCAGGGGGCGACCAGCCCCAGCATTTT. Its protein is CASSPGAGGDQPQHF. V is TRBV6-4 and J is TRBJ1-5; 8 bases agree with TRBD1. J gave up 7 bases and V 5 bases, and 10 bases lay outside the gene matches. The length of the CDR3 is 15 residues. Germline assignment: CDR1 MRHNA and CDR2 SNTAGT.

This clone was seen only once. CDR3 nucleotide sequence: TGTGCCAGCGGAGGTTTGGGGGCCAACCTCTATAACTATGGCTACACCTTC. Amino acids: CASGGLGANLYNYGYTF. The gene calls are TRBV9 and TRBJ1-2, with D possibly being TRBD1 (6 bases). Germline CDR1 is SGDLS and CDR2 is YYNGEE. The ends were cut back, 7 bases at V and 1 base at J, with 23 bases in the middle. This CDR3 is built from 17 residues.

This clone occurred a few times. This sequence joins TRBV29-1 and TRBJ2-4; no reliable D call. The CDR3 extends over 13 amino acids. CDR1 is SQVTM and CDR2 is ANQGSEA in the germline V gene. Trimming removed 5 bases from V and 3 bases from J, with 11 bases in between. CDR3 nucleotide sequence: TGCAGCGTTACAGTCCCGGTCAAAAACATTCAGTACTTC. Translating gives CSVTVPVKNIQYF.

V and J are TRBV27 and TRBJ2-1, with D possibly matching TRBD2 (5 bases). Germline V gene sequence: CDR1 MNHEY, CDR2 SMNVEV (reference sequence). The CDR3 runs 15 residues. Trimming removed 2 bases at V and 3 bases at J, with 11 bases between. The CDR3 reads CASSLREGIYNEQFF. DNA of the CDR3: TGTGCCAGCAGTTTACGCGAGGGAATCTACAATGAGCAGTTCTTC.

The sample holds a few counts of this clone. This rearrangement joins TRBV19 to TRBJ1-1; 7 bases are a match to TRBD1. After removal of 8 bases from V and 3 bases from J, the junction contained 12 bases not matched to a gene. This CDR3 region has 15 residues. Germline assignment: CDR1 LNHDA and CDR2 SQIVND (reference sequence). The CDR3 region has the DNA TGTGCCAGTCACCCTGGGACAGAATATTACACTGAAGCTTTCTTT. It codes for CASHPGTEYYTEAFF.

The chain uses TRBV10-3 and TRBJ1-2; the match to TRBD1 covers 8 bases. The CDR3 sequence is 14 residues long. Germline V gene lookup returns CDR1 ENHRY and CDR2 SYGVKD. Unmatched junction bases numbered 9, after V lost 6 bases and J lost 6 bases. The CDR3 here is CAIREDREVDGYTF. The CDR3 DNA reads TGTGCCATCAGGGAGGACAGGGAAGTCGATGGCTACACCTTC.

The chain recombines TRBV19 with TRBJ2-1; TRBD2 is a possible D gene (6 bases). This CDR3 is built from 15 residues. V was shortened by 5 bases and J by 0 bases, with 11 bases between the two germline ends. Germline CDR1 and CDR2: LNHDA and SQIVND (reference sequence). The CDR3 spells CASSLDGSSYNEQFF. In DNA, the CDR3 is TGTGCCAGTAGTCTCGACGGGAGCTCCTACAATGAGCAGTTCTTC.

This sequence joins TRBV27 and TRBJ2-1; no clear D gene. The germline V gene has CDR1 MNHEY and CDR2 SMNVEV (reference sequence). This CDR3 comprises 14 residues. V lost 2 bases, J lost 8 bases, and 13 bases lay in between. CDR3 DNA: TGTGCCAGCAGTTTAACGAACACGTACGATGAGCAGTTCTTC. This encodes CASSLTNTYDEQFF.

V usage is TRBV4-2 and J usage is TRBJ2-5, with D tentatively TRBD2 (6 bases). Germline V lookup: CDR1 LGHNA, CDR2 YNFKEQ. CDR3 size: 14 residues. The V gene lost 4 bases and the J gene lost 5 bases, with 14 bases spanning the gap. CDR3 loop: CASSRVGGMETQYF. CDR3 sequence (DNA): TGTGCCAGCAGCCGTGTTGGAGGGATGGAGACCCAGTACTTC.

The genes are TRBV4-1 and TRBJ2-1, with TRBD2 as a possible D gene (6 bases). This CDR3 spans 17 amino acids. Between the trimmed V and J ends, which lost 0 bases and 3 bases, there was a span of 15 bases. CDR1 MGHRA and CDR2 YSYEKL come from the germline V gene. CDR3 nucleotide sequence: TGCGCCAGCAGCCAAGATAACCGGGAGTGGTACTACAATGAGCAGTTCTTC. This translates into CASSQDNREWYYNEQFF.

This clone was seen a few times. The chain couples TRBV5-4 to TRBJ1-2; D is uncertain. V lost 2 bases and J 4 bases, leaving 15 bases between the germline ends. CDR1 is SGHNT and CDR2 is YYREEE in the germline V gene (reference sequence). The CDR3 runs 15 residues. The CDR3 spells CASSFYLTPTYGYTF. The CDR3 coding sequence is TGTGCCAGCAGCTTTTACCTGACACCCACCTATGGCTACACCTTC.

As DNA, the CDR3 is TGTGCCAGCAGTGAAGCTCCAGGACAGGGTCCCCTCGAGCAGTACTTC. It yields the protein CASSEAPGQGPLEQYF. The chain joins TRBV6-1 to TRBJ2-7, with 8 bases matching TRBD1. With V trimmed by 0 bases and J by 6 bases, 10 bases remained unmatched. Germline V CDR1 and CDR2: MNHNS, SASEGT. CDR3 length: 16 amino acids.

This clone showed up just a few times. This chain connects TRBV30 to TRBJ1-1, with TRBD1 as a possible D gene (6 bases). Per the germline V gene, CDR1 is GTSNPN and CDR2 is SVGIG (reference sequence). The V gene lost 2 bases and the J gene lost 4 bases, with 14 bases spanning the gap. The CDR3 is 14 amino acids. CDR3 in amino acids: CAWSSTGWATEAFF. CDR3 DNA: TGTGCCTGGAGTTCAACAGGGTGGGCCACTGAAGCTTTCTTT.

Comments on this clone: The sample carries other DNA sequences with the same CDR3. The V and J genes are TRBV6-1 and TRBJ2-3, with D possibly matching TRBD1 (5 bases). The V and J ends lost 1 base and 4 bases respectively, with 9 bases between them. Germline CDR1 reads MNHNS; CDR2 reads SASEGT. The CDR3 runs to 14 residues. For the CDR3, the DNA is TGTGCCAGCAGTGAAGGCAGGGAACCAGATACGCAGTATTTT. Translation gives CASSEGREPDTQYF.